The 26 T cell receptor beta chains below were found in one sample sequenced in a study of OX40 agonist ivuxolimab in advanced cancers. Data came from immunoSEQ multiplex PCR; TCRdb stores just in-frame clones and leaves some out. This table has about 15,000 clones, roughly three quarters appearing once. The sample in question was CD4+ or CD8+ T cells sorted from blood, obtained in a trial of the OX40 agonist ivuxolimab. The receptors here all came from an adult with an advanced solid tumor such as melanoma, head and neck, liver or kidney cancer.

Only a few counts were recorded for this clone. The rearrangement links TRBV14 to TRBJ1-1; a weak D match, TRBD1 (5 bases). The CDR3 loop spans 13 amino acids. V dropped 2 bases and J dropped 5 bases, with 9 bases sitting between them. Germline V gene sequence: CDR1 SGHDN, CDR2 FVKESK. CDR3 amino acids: CASSQTEGTEAFF. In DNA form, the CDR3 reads TGTGCCAGCAGCCAAACAGAGGGGACTGAAGCTTTCTTT.

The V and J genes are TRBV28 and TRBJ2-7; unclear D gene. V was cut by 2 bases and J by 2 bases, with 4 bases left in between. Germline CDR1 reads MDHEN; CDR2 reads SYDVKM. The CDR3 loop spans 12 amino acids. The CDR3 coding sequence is TGTGCCAGCAGTTTACCCCCCTACGAGCAGTACTTC. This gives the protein CASSLPPYEQYF.

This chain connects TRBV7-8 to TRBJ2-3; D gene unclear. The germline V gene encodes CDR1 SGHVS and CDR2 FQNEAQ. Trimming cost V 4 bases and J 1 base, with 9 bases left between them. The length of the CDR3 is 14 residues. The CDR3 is CASSWGGGTDTQYF. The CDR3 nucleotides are TGTGCCAGCAGCTGGGGTGGGGGCACAGATACGCAGTATTTT.

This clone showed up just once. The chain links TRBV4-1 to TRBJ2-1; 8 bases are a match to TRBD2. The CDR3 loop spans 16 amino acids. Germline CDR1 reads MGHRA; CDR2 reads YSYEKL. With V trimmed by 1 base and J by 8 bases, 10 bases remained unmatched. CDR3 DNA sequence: TGCGCCAGCAGCCAAGTCCATAGCGGGACTCCGGATGAGCAGTTCTTC. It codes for CASSQVHSGTPDEQFF.

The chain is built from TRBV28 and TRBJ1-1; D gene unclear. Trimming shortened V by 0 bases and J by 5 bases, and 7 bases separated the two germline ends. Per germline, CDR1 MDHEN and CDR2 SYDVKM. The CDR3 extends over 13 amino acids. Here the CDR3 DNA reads TGTGCCAGCAGTTTATGGTCACTTACTGAAGCTTTCTTT. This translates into CASSLWSLTEAFF.

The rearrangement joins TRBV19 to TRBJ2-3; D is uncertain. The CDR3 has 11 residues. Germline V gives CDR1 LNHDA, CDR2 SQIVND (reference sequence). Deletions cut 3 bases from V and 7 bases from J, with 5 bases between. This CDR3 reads CASSISNTQYF. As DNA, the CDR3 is TGTGCCAGTAGTATTTCCAATACGCAGTATTTT.

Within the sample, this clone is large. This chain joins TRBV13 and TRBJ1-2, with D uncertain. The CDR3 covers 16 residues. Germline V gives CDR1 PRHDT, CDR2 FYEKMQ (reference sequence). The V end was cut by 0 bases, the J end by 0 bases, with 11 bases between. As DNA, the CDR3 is TGTGCCAGCAGCTTAGGCCGGGCTAGGGCTAACTATGGCTACACCTTC. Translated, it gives CASSLGRARANYGYTF.

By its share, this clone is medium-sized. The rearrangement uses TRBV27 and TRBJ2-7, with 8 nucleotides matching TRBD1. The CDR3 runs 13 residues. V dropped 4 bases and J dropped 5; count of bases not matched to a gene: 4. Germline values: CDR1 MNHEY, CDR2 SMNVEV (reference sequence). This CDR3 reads CASSSAQGDEQYF. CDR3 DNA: TGTGCCAGCAGTTCCGCACAGGGGGACGAGCAGTACTTC.

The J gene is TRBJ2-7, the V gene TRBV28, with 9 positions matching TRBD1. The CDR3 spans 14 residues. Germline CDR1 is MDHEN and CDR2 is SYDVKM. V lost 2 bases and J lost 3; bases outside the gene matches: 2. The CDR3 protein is CASSLQGQGYEQYF. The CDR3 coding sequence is TGTGCCAGCAGTTTACAGGGACAGGGCTACGAGCAGTACTTC.

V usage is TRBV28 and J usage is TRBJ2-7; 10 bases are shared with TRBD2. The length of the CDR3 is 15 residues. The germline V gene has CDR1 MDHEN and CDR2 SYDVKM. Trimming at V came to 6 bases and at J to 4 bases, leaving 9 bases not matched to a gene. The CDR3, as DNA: TGTGCCAGCAGCCCCCCCGGGACTAGCGATTACGAGCAGTACTTC. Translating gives CASSPPGTSDYEQYF.

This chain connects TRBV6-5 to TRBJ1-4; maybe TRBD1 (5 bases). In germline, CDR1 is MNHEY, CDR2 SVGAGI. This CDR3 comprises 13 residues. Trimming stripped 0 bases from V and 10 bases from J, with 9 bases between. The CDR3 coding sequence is TGTGCCAGCAGTTACTCGTCCGGGGGAAAACTGTTTTTT. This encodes CASSYSSGGKLFF.

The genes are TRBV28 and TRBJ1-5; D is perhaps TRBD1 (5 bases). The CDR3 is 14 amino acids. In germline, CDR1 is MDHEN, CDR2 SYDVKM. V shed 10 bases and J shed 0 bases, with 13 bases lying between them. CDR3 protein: CATSGRDSNQPQHF. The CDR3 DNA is TGTGCCACCTCAGGCAGGGATAGCAATCAGCCCCAGCATTTT. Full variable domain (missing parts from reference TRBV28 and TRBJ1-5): DVKVTQSSRYLVKRTGEKVFLECVQDMDHENMFWYRQDPGLGLRLIYFSYDVKMKEKGDIPEGYSVSREKKERFSLILESASTNQTSMYLCATSGRDSNQPQHFGDGTRLSIL.

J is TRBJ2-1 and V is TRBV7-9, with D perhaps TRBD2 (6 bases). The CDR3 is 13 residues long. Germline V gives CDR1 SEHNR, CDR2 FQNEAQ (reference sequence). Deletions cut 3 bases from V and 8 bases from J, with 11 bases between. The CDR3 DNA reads TGTGCCAGCAGCTTGGGGGGAATGGATGAGCAGTTCTTC. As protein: CASSLGGMDEQFF.

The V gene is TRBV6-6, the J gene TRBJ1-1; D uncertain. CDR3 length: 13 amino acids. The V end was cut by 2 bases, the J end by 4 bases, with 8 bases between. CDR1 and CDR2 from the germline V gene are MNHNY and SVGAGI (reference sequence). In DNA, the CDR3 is TGTGCCAGCAGTTACACCCGATTCACTGAAGCTTTCTTT. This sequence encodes CASSYTRFTEAFF.

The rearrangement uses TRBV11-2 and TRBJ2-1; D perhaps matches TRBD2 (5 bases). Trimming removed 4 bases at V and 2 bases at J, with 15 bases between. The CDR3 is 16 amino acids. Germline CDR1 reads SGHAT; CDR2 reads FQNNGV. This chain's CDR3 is CASSWRRAQAYNEQFF. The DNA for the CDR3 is TGTGCCAGCAGCTGGCGGCGGGCGCAAGCCTACAATGAGCAGTTCTTC. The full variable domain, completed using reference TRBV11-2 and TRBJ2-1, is EAGVAQSPRYKIIEKRQSVAFWCNPISGHATLYWYQQILGQGPKLLIQFQNNGVVDDSQLPKDRFSAERLKGVDSTLKIQPAKLEDSAVYLCASSWRRAQAYNEQFFGPGTRLTVL.

Here the CDR3 reads CASSFGLSGGYEQFF. Written as DNA, the CDR3 is TGTGCCAGCAGCTTCGGGCTGTCGGGGGGGTATGAGCAGTTCTTC. The chain links TRBV7-9 to TRBJ2-1; 8 bases line up with TRBD2. Trimming took 3 bases from V and 8 from J; bases not matched to a gene: 9. CDR3 length: 15 amino acids. CDR1 is SEHNR, CDR2 FQNEAQ, per germline (reference sequence).

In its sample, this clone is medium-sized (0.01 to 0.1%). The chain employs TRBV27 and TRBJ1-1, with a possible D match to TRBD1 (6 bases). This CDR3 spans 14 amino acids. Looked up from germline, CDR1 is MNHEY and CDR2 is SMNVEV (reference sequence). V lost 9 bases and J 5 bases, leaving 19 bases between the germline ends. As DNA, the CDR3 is TGTGCCAGTCGTATATTCAGGGGAATGACTGAAGCTTTCTTT. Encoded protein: CASRIFRGMTEAFF.

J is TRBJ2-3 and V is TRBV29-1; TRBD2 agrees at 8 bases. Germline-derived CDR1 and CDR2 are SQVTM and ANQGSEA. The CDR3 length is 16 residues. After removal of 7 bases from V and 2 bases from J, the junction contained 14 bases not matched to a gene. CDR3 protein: CSAGGAAGLYTDTQYF. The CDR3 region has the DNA TGCAGCGCGGGGGGGGCAGCGGGCCTCTACACAGATACGCAGTATTTT.

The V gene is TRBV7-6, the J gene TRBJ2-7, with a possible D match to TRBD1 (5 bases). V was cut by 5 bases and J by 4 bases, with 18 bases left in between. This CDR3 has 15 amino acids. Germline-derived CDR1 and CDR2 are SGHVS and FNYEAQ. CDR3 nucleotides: TGTGCCAGCAGCCCCGATAAGGGGCGGACGTACGAGCAGTACTTC. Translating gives CASSPDKGRTYEQYF. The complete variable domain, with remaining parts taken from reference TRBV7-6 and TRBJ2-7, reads GAGVSQSPRYKVTKRGQDVALRCDPISGHVSLYWYRQALGQGPEFLTYFNYEAQQDKSGLPNDRFSAERPEGSISTLTIQRTEQRDSAMYRCASSPDKGRTYEQYFGPGTRLTVT.

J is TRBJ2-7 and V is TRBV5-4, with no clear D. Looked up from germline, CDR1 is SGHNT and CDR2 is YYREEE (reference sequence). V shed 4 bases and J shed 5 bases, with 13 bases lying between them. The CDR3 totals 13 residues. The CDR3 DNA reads TGTGCCAGCAGCCCCCCCGGACGGGACGAGCAGTACTTC. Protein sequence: CASSPPGRDEQYF. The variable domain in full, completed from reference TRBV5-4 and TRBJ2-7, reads ETGVTQSPTHLIKTRGQQVTLRCSSQSGHNTVSWYQQALGQGPQFIFQYYREEENGRGNFPPRFSGLQFPNYSSELNVNALELDDSALYLCASSPPGRDEQYFGPGTRLTVT.

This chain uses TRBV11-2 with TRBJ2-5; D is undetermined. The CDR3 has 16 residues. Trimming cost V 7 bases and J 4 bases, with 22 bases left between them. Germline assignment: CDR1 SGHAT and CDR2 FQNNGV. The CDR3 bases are TGTGCCAGCATCGACCTTTCCCCGGGCAGCCGAGAGACCCAGTACTTC. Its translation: CASIDLSPGSRETQYF.

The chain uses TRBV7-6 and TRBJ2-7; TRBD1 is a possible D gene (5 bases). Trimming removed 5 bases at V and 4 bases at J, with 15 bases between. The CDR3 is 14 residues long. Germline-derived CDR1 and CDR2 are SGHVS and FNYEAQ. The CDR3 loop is CASSPPDRNYEQYF. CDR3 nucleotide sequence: TGTGCCAGCAGCCCGCCCGACAGAAATTACGAGCAGTACTTC.

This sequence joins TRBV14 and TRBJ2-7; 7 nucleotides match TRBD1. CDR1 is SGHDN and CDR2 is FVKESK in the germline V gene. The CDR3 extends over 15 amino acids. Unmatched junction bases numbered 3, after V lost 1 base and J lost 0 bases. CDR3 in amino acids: CASSQVTGASYEQYF. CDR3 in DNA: TGTGCCAGCAGCCAAGTCACAGGGGCCTCCTACGAGCAGTACTTC.

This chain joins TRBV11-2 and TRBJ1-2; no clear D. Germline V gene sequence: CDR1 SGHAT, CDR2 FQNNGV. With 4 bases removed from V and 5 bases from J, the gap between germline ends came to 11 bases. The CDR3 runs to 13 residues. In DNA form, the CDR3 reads TGTGCCAGCAGCTCCAACTCTCCTTATGGCTACACCTTC. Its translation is CASSSNSPYGYTF.

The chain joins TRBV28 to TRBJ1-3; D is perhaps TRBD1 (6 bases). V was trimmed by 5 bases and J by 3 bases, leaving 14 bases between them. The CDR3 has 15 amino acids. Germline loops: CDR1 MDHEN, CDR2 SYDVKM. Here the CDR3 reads CASSIQGAIGNTIYF. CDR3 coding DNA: TGTGCCAGCAGTATACAGGGAGCGATTGGAAACACCATATATTTT.

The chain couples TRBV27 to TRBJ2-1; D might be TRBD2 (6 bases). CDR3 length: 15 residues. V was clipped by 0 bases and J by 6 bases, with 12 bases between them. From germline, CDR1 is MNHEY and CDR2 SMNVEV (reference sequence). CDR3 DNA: TGTGCCAGCAGTTTATCGGGGGGAGTGGTCAATGAGCAGTTCTTC. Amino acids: CASSLSGGVVNEQFF.